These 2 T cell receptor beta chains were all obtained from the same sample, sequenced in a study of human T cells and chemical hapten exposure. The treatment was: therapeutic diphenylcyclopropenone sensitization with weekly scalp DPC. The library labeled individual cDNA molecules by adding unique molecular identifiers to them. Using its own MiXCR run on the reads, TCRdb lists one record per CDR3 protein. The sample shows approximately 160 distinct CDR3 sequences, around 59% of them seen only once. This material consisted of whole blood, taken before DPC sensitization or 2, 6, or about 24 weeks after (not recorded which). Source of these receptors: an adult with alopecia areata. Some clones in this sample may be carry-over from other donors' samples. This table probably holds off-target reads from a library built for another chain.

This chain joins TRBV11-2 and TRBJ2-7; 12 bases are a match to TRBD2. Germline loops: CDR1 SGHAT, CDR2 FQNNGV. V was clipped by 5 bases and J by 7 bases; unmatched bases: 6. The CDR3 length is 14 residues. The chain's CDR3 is CASSLAGGPREQYF. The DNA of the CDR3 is TGTGCCAGCAGCCTAGCGGGAGGGCCACGGGAGCAGTACTTC.

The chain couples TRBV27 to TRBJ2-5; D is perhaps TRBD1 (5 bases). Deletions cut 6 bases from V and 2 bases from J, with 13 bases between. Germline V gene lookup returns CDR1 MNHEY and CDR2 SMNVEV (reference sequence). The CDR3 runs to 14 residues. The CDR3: CASSRHRSQETQYF. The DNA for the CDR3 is TGTGCCAGCAGCCGGCACAGGTCTCAAGAGACCCAGTACTTC.